This record looks at one TCR beta chain sequence and its context. Sequenced by immunoSEQ multiplex PCR; TCRdb stores in-frame clones only, minus some. Among under 95,000 clones listed, 94% were seen once. The germline V gene has CDR1 KGHSH and CDR2 LQKENI. Deletions cut 6 bases from V and 10 bases from J, with 15 bases between. The CDR3 has 12 amino acids. The data belong to a study of cytomegalovirus exposure and HLA in healthy donors. The receptor's source is a woman between 18 and 29 years old in good health and CMV-seropositive. The chain recombines TRBV18 with TRBJ1-2; possibly TRBD1 for D (5 bases). Sequencing was performed on PBMCs. CDR3 in amino acids: CASSPIGAAYTF. In DNA, the CDR3 is TGTGCCAGCTCGCCCATTGGGGCGGCCTACACCTTC.